This TCR beta chain was identified in a study of blood T cells in healthy people across ages. Findings and limits, study-wide: Diversity of TCR beta correlated strongly with naive T cell percentage. Significant beta diversity loss was already apparent by age around 40, declining roughly linearly.

Notes on this clonotype: Antigen: not known.

The extraction recovered at least 6 micrograms of total RNA per sample. Deletions cut 0 bases from V and 4 bases from J, with 10 bases between. The CDR3 contains 14 residues. Germline CDR1 reads SGDLS; CDR2 reads YYNGEE. Combining a sample-barcoded 5' primer with a J-beta primer mix, a second PCR ran for about 6 to 11 cycles. Each cDNA was tagged by a template-switch adaptor containing 12 random nucleotides. TCRdb passed the 5' RACE reads through MiXCR, listing each CDR3 protein once. In the table there are 1.6 million or so distinct CDR3 sequences, around 36% of which are singletons. Sequences were obtained from blood. V gene TRBV9 combines with J gene TRBJ1-1; D unclear. The TCR sequence derives from a woman between 25 and 40 years old in good health. The CDR3, as DNA: TGTGCCAGCAGCGTAGGTAAACCGGCCACTGAAGCTTTCTTT. Its translation: CASSVGKPATEAFF.